This TCR beta chain stems from a study of T cell responses to AZD1222 COVID-19 vaccine. Whole-study findings and limits: Females outnumbered males among donors, who were mostly white British; clonal diversity was possibly underestimated.

Regarding this clone: Its specificity is unknown.

Some clones are missing from TCRdb's copy, which holds only in-frame ones; the method was immunoSEQ multiplex PCR. The sample lists roughly 140,000 clones, 91% occurring once. Germline V gene sequence: CDR1 MNHEY, CDR2 SVGAGI. The CDR3 has 15 amino acids. The V end was cut by 4 bases, the J end by 2 bases, with 14 bases between. The chain joins TRBV6-5 to TRBJ1-1; D gene uncertain. The specimen comprised peripheral blood, sampled on day 0 of AZD1222 vaccination. The TCR sequence derives from an adult in good health. CDR3 sequence reads: CASSSGQAGNTEAFF. The CDR3 bases are TGTGCCAGCAGTTCCGGCCAGGCTGGCAACACTGAAGCTTTCTTT.